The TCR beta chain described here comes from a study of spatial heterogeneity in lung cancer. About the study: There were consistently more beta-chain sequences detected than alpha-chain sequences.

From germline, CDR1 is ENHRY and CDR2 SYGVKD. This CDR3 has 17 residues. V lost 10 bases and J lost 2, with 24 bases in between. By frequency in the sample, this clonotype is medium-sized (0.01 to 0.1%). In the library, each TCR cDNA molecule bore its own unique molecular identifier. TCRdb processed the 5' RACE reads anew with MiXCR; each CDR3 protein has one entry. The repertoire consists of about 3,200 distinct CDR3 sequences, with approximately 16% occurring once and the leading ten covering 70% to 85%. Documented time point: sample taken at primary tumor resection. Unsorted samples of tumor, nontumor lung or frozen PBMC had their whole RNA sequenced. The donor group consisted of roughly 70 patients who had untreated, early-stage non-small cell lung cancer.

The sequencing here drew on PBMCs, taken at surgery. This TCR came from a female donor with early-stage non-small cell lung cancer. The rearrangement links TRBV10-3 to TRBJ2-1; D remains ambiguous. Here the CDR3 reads CATSTPSVSQTYNEQFF. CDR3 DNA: TGTGCCACCAGCACCCCATCTGTGTCGCAGACCTACAATGAGCAGTTCTTC.